The clone carrying this TCR beta chain was seen repeatedly, ten times or more. Antigen specificity is unknown. This sample stems from a study of early T cells in non-severe SARS-CoV-2 infection. As for the study in general: The sequenced material was bulk RNA from unsorted whole blood, and its chains were unpaired.

Study results and limitations: Anti-spike CD8 responses were favored by VDJdb matching, which missed private and CD4 specificities.

Individual cDNA molecules received unique molecular identifiers. A single record per CDR3 protein comes from TCRdb applying MiXCR to the 5' RACE reads. The sample yields about 70,000 distinct CDR3 sequences, about 4.9% seen once. The germline CDR1 and CDR2 sequences are KGHSH and LQKENI. V was clipped by 0 bases and J by 5 bases, with 10 bases between them. This CDR3 has 14 residues. This chain connects TRBV18 to TRBJ2-5; D may be TRBD2 (6 bases). This TCR was sampled from an adult who was a healthcare worker with PCR-confirmed SARS-CoV-2 infection or an uninfected control (not recorded which). The donor label of this sample is uncertain. The sample was whole blood, taken at baseline. The CDR3 is CASSPPWGVETQYF. The CDR3, as DNA: TGTGCCAGCTCACCACCGTGGGGGGTGGAGACCCAGTACTTC.